These 17 T cell receptor beta chains originate from one sample sequenced in a study of blood T cell repertoires in COVID-19 (dated by TCRdb to the early 2020s). Receptor amplification or capture employed the immunoSEQ multiplex PCR assay. TCRdb carries this immuneACCESS record with in-frame sequences only. Its versions omit some clonotypes, under half of them owing to an unresolved V gene in the studies checked, with the rest unexplained. This sample holds 250,000 to 300,000 clones; around 87% were observed only once. In total, the top ten clones hold 2.2% of the sample. The specimen was peripheral blood. The receptor source for this set is a woman aged 45 to 65 who had recovered from COVID-19.

V is TRBV7-2 and J is TRBJ1-2; 9 bases match TRBD1. The V gene end was trimmed by 3 bases and the J gene end by 8 bases; junction bases not matched to a gene: 7. Germline CDR1 and CDR2: SGHTA and FQGNSA. The length of the CDR3 is 14 residues. The CDR3 sequence is CASSFYRGQEGYTF. The CDR3 coding sequence is TGTGCCAGCAGCTTCTACAGGGGGCAGGAGGGCTACACCTTC.

The CDR3 region is CASSQGNTIYF. The CDR3 DNA reads TGTGCCAGCAGCCAGGGAAACACCATATATTTT. The rearrangement joins TRBV6-5 to TRBJ1-3; unclear D gene. Trimming left V 6 bases short and J 4 bases short, with 4 bases between. The germline gives CDR1 MNHEY, CDR2 SVGAGI. The CDR3 runs to 11 residues.

This chain uses TRBV27 with TRBJ1-4; D is uncertain. The V and J ends lost 5 bases and 6 bases respectively, with 19 bases between them. The CDR3 consists of 16 residues. The germline gives CDR1 MNHEY, CDR2 SMNVEV (reference sequence). As DNA, the CDR3 is TGTGCCAGCAGTCCCAACCCGAACAGTCGCGATGAAAAACTGTTTTTT. Translated: CASSPNPNSRDEKLFF.

The V gene is TRBV5-4, the J gene TRBJ2-7; 9 nucleotides agree with TRBD2. Losses at the gene ends were 4 bases for V and 5 bases for J; bases not matched to a gene: 10. This CDR3 is built from 15 residues. Germline V lookup: CDR1 SGHNT, CDR2 YYREEE (reference sequence). The CDR3 coding sequence is TGTGCCAGCAGCCACAAGCGGGGGGCCGGGGACGAGCAGTACTTC. It is translated as CASSHKRGAGDEQYF.

CDR3 in DNA: TGCAGCGTTCCTCCCTCGGGGAGCTCCTACAATGAGCAGTTCTTC. It translates to CSVPPSGSSYNEQFF. This chain links TRBV29-1 with TRBJ2-1; D is possibly TRBD2 (5 bases). Germline assignment: CDR1 SQVTM and CDR2 ANQGSEA. V lost 5 bases, J lost 0 bases, and 14 bases lay in between. This CDR3 comprises 15 residues.

The rearrangement joins TRBV3-1 (or the pseudogene TRBV3-2) to TRBJ2-1; 11 positions match TRBD2. CDR3 size: 16 residues. J was trimmed by 7 bases and V by 4 bases; bases with no gene match: 9. Germline values: CDR1 LGHDT, CDR2 YNNKEL (reference sequence). The CDR3 bases are TGTGCCAGCAGCCCCTATAGCGGGAGGGGTGGGAATGAGCAGTTCTTC. This sequence encodes CASSPYSGRGGNEQFF.

This clone came up once. V gene TRBV18 combines with J gene TRBJ2-7, with D perhaps TRBD1 (5 bases). Trimming stripped 2 bases from V and 4 bases from J, with 9 bases between. CDR1 is KGHSH, CDR2 LQKENI, per germline. CDR3 length equals 13 residues. The CDR3 nucleotides read TGTGCCAGCTCACCAAAGTCAGGGTACGAGCAGTACTTC. Translated: CASSPKSGYEQYF.

The J gene is TRBJ1-1, the V gene TRBV18, with 8 bases fitting TRBD1. CDR1 and CDR2 from the germline V gene are KGHSH and LQKENI. The length of the CDR3 is 16 residues. V dropped 3 bases and J dropped 4; count of bases not matched to a gene: 10. CDR3 coding DNA: TGTGCCAGCTCACCGTTAGTACTGGACAGGGTCACTGAAGCTTTCTTT. The encoded protein is CASSPLVLDRVTEAFF.

CDR3 DNA: TGTGCCACCAGCAAACAGGGGAAGAGCAATCAGCCCCAGCATTTT. It specifies CATSKQGKSNQPQHF. The chain uses TRBV15 and TRBJ1-5; 7 nucleotides line up with TRBD1. The CDR3 contains 15 residues. Germline V gives CDR1 LNHNV, CDR2 YYDKDF (reference sequence). J gave up 1 base and V 4 bases, and 4 bases lay outside the gene matches.

The V gene is TRBV4-2, the J gene TRBJ2-7; TRBD2 agrees at 9 bases. Germline lookup yields CDR1 LGHNA and CDR2 YNFKEQ. This CDR3 has 19 residues. Germline trimming cut 0 bases from V and 3 bases from J; bases unmatched to any gene: 15. The chain's CDR3 is CASSQDPVSTAGGSYEQYF. The CDR3 DNA reads as TGTGCCAGCAGCCAAGATCCAGTCTCCACAGCGGGGGGAAGCTACGAGCAGTACTTC.

V is TRBV3-1 (or the pseudogene TRBV3-2) and J is TRBJ2-4; no reliable D call. Per germline, CDR1 LGHDT and CDR2 YNNKEL (reference sequence). V lost 1 base to trimming and J lost 4 bases, with 14 bases between them. The CDR3 has 16 residues. This chain's CDR3 is CASSQGADQSKNIQYF. CDR3 nucleotide sequence: TGTGCCAGCAGCCAAGGGGCTGACCAGTCAAAAAACATTCAGTACTTC.

The chain couples TRBV4-1 to TRBJ2-3; a possible D gene is TRBD2 (6 bases). Germline-derived CDR1 and CDR2 are MGHRA and YSYEKL. V was clipped by 0 bases and J by 4 bases, with 17 bases between them. CDR3 length: 17 amino acids. CDR3 coding DNA: TGCGCCAGCAGCCAAGACCCCCCCGGCGGGATGGCAGATACGCAGTATTTT. Translation gives CASSQDPPGGMADTQYF.

V gene TRBV9 combines with J gene TRBJ2-7, with D uncertain. Germline values: CDR1 SGDLS, CDR2 YYNGEE. The V end lost 0 bases, the J end lost 1 base, and 11 bases lay between the germline ends. This CDR3 has 15 residues. The CDR3 coding sequence is TGTGCCAGCAGCGTAGGGCAGGATGGGTCCTACGAGCAGTACTTC. Encoded protein: CASSVGQDGSYEQYF.

The rearrangement joins TRBV7-3 to TRBJ1-1; D is unclear. The CDR3 is made up of 13 amino acids. From germline, CDR1 is SGHTA and CDR2 FQGTGA. V gave up 1 base and J gave up 3 bases, with 6 bases separating them. CDR3 bases: TGTGCCAGCAGCTTAAACAGACACACTGAAGCTTTCTTT. Amino acids: CASSLNRHTEAFF.

The chain couples TRBV9 to TRBJ2-1, with TRBD1 identical over 11 bases. CDR3 size: 16 residues. The germline CDR1 and CDR2 sequences are SGDLS and YYNGEE. Losses at the gene ends were 4 bases for V and 2 bases for J; bases not matched to a gene: 5. CDR3 loop: CASSSRTGGAYNEQFF. As DNA, the CDR3 is TGTGCCAGCAGCTCACGGACAGGGGGCGCCTACAATGAGCAGTTCTTC.

The chain employs TRBV4-1 and TRBJ2-1; 8 bases line up with TRBD2. Losses at the gene ends were 3 bases for V and 8 bases for J; bases not matched to a gene: 9. The CDR3 sequence is 15 residues long. Germline lookup yields CDR1 MGHRA and CDR2 YSYEKL. The CDR3 DNA is TGCGCCAGCAGCCACCAAGGGACTAGGATCGATGAGCAGTTCTTC. It is translated as CASSHQGTRIDEQFF.

This sequence joins TRBV6-5 and TRBJ1-1; 9 bases agree with TRBD1. CDR3 length: 14 amino acids. Looked up from germline, CDR1 is MNHEY and CDR2 is SVGAGI. V lost 6 bases and J lost 4; bases outside the gene matches: 6. The CDR3 is CASRLGQGTTEAFF. The CDR3 DNA is TGTGCCAGCAGACTAGGACAGGGGACCACTGAAGCTTTCTTT.